The 6 T cell receptor beta chains below come from one sample, sequenced in a study of blood T cell repertoires in COVID-19. The protocol was immunoSEQ multiplex PCR, while the TCRdb copy is restricted to in-frame clones and leaves out a portion. This table holds about 160,000 clones, about four fifths found once. Sequencing was done on a sample of peripheral blood. Receptors were obtained from a woman older than 75 with acute or convalescent COVID-19.

This clone has only a few counts. The rearrangement uses TRBV7-2 and TRBJ1-6, with D maybe TRBD1 (6 bases). The V gene's germline CDR1 is SGHTA and CDR2 FQGNSA. V was shortened by 4 bases and J by 3 bases, with 16 bases between the two germline ends. There are 17 residues in the CDR3. CDR3 region: CASSSRQVSHYNSPLHF. The DNA for the CDR3 is TGTGCCAGCAGCTCAAGACAGGTTTCTCACTATAATTCACCCCTCCACTTT.

The J gene is TRBJ1-1, the V gene TRBV27; D is perhaps TRBD1 (6 bases). Trimming stripped 2 bases from V and 4 bases from J, with 11 bases between. The germline gives CDR1 MNHEY, CDR2 SMNVEV (reference sequence). The CDR3 sequence is 14 residues long. DNA for the CDR3: TGTGCCAGCAGTTTAATGGGGGGGGCCACTGAAGCTTTCTTT. Its translation: CASSLMGGATEAFF.

This chain links TRBV10-2 with TRBJ2-5; TRBD1 agrees at 8 bases. The ends lost 6 bases at V and 5 bases at J; junction bases unmatched: 11. The germline gives CDR1 WSHSY, CDR2 SAAADI. The CDR3 consists of 15 residues. CDR3 in amino acids: CASSDGQGVSETQYF. The CDR3 DNA is TGCGCCAGCAGCGATGGACAGGGCGTTTCGGAGACCCAGTACTTC.

This clone was seen just once. The chain links TRBV15 to TRBJ2-3; 8 bases are a match to TRBD2. With 1 base clipped from V and 2 bases from J, the junction kept 8 bases outside the gene matches. The CDR3 sequence is 17 residues long. Germline CDR1 reads LNHNV; CDR2 reads YYDKDF (reference sequence). CDR3 bases: TGTGCCACCAGCAGAGCCGGGACTAGACCCAACACAGATACGCAGTATTTT. It yields the protein CATSRAGTRPNTDTQYF. Full variable domain (outside the CDR3, taken from reference TRBV15 and TRBJ2-3): DAMVIQNPRYQVTQFGKPVTLSCSQTLNHNVMYWYQQKSSQAPKLLFHYYDKDFNNEADTPDNFQSRRPNTSFCFLDIRSPGLGDTAMYLCATSRAGTRPNTDTQYFGPGTRLTVL.

This chain links TRBV9 with TRBJ1-2; no firm D call. The germline CDR1 and CDR2 sequences are SGDLS and YYNGEE. V was pared by 1 base and J by 5 bases, with 9 bases between. The CDR3 spans 13 residues. CDR3 region: CASSVQGGYGYTF. The CDR3 region has the DNA TGTGCCAGCAGCGTACAAGGAGGGTATGGCTACACCTTC.

The chain links TRBV28 to TRBJ1-2; 11 nucleotides agree with TRBD1. The length of the CDR3 is 14 residues. CDR1 MDHEN and CDR2 SYDVKM come from the germline V gene. V gave up 4 bases and J gave up 4 bases; unmatched junction bases: 2. The CDR3 reads CASSSGTGGYGYTF. The CDR3 region has the DNA TGTGCCAGCAGTTCCGGGACAGGGGGCTATGGCTACACCTTC.